These 18 T cell receptor beta chains share one sample of origin, sequenced in a study of blood T cells in healthy people across ages (dated by TCRdb to between 2014 and 2017). Library prep was done by 5' RACE. TCRdb records Illumina HiSeq 2500 as the sequencer. A second PCR of about 7 to 12 cycles was performed with a sample-barcoded 5' primer and a J-beta primer mix. TCRdb reanalyzed the raw reads on its own, using fastp at Q25 for trimming and MiXCR for clone calling, and kept in-frame beta chains. Rows merge per CDR3 protein into single entries with the most common DNA and genes. Here the sample has 800,000 to 900,000 distinct CDR3 sequences; under 80% occur a single time. The ten largest clones take up 25% to 35% of the sample. Sequencing was done on a sample of blood. These receptors all stem from a man aged 30 to 39 in good health.

The chain recombines TRBV28 with TRBJ1-2; 8 bases line up with TRBD1. Germline lookup yields CDR1 MDHEN and CDR2 SYDVKM. V lost 2 bases, J lost 5 bases, and 4 bases stayed unmatched. The CDR3 extends over 14 amino acids. The CDR3: CASSLTGGRYGYTF. The CDR3, as DNA: TGTGCCAGCAGTTTAACAGGGGGACGTTATGGCTACACCTTC.

The chain has TRBV5-1 and TRBJ1-5, with D maybe TRBD1 (5 bases). The V and J ends lost 1 base and 6 bases respectively, with 8 bases between them. The CDR3 consists of 13 residues. Germline-derived CDR1 and CDR2 are SGHRS and YFSETQ. CDR3 residues: CASSLRGTQPQHF. DNA of the CDR3: TGCGCCAGCAGCTTGAGGGGAACTCAGCCCCAGCATTTT.

The J gene is TRBJ2-5, the V gene TRBV7-2; the D is unclear. The CDR3 consists of 14 residues. Trimming cost V 5 bases and J 6 bases, with 16 bases left between them. Germline V gene lookup returns CDR1 SGHTA and CDR2 FQGNSA. This chain's CDR3 is CASSVDRSQKTQYF. The CDR3 bases are TGTGCCAGCAGCGTAGATCGATCTCAGAAGACCCAGTACTTC.

In nucleotides, the CDR3 is TGTGCCAGCAGCCAACTAGACAGCTTGTCCTACGAGCAGTACTTC. This sequence encodes CASSQLDSLSYEQYF. The chain carries TRBV3-1 and TRBJ2-7; tentative D call: TRBD1 (5 bases). This CDR3 region has 15 residues. The V gene's germline CDR1 is LGHDT and CDR2 YNNKEL (reference sequence). V lost 2 bases, J lost 1 base, and 12 bases lay in between.

This chain uses TRBV20-1 with TRBJ2-5, with D perhaps TRBD1 (6 bases). CDR1 is DFQATT and CDR2 is SNEGSKA in the germline V gene (reference sequence). There are 19 residues in the CDR3. Deletions cut 6 bases from V and 1 base from J, with 30 bases between. The CDR3 is CSAPPYRDTERGTQETQYF. CDR3 sequence (DNA): TGCAGTGCCCCGCCCTACCGGGACACCGAGCGAGGGACCCAAGAGACCCAGTACTTC.

The chain joins TRBV15 to TRBJ1-2; D remains ambiguous. The V end lost 5 bases, the J end lost 2 bases, and 6 bases lay between the germline ends. This CDR3 is built from 12 residues. Germline CDR1 is LNHNV and CDR2 is YYDKDF (reference sequence). For the CDR3, the DNA is TGTGCCACCAGCCAGGACAACTATGGCTACACCTTC. Amino acid sequence: CATSQDNYGYTF.

The chain has TRBV4-3 and TRBJ2-5; 13 bases agree with TRBD2. This CDR3 contains 20 residues. From germline, CDR1 is LGHNA and CDR2 YSLEER. Trimming cost V 4 bases and J 2 bases; bases outside gene matches: 16. The CDR3 loop is CASSPLPAPGLAGSQETQYF. DNA for the CDR3: TGCGCCAGCAGCCCACTACCGGCCCCGGGACTAGCGGGGTCACAAGAGACCCAGTACTTC.

This clonotype occurred a few times. The V call is TRBV29-1, the J call TRBJ2-1; D ambiguous. Germline loops: CDR1 SQVTM, CDR2 ANQGSEA. This CDR3 has 12 residues. The ends were cut back, 3 bases at V and 8 bases at J, with 11 bases in the middle. The CDR3 nucleotides read TGCAGCGTTGATATCTTGATGGATGAGCAGTTCTTC. This encodes CSVDILMDEQFF.

This sequence joins TRBV4-2 and TRBJ1-2; D remains ambiguous. This CDR3 region has 17 residues. CDR1 and CDR2 from the germline V gene are LGHNA and YNFKEQ. Trimming stripped 0 bases from V and 4 bases from J, with 18 bases between. The CDR3 reads CASSQDDLGSLIYGYTF. The CDR3 nucleotides are TGTGCCAGCAGCCAAGATGATTTAGGATCCCTGATCTATGGCTACACCTTC.

This clonotype was detected only a few times. This chain links TRBV7-8 with TRBJ2-1; 7 nucleotides match TRBD1. The junction had 5 bases not matched to a gene; V was cut back by 2 bases and J by 7 bases. The CDR3 extends over 14 amino acids. Germline CDR1 SGHVS, CDR2 FQNEAQ. The CDR3 bases are TGTGCCAGCAGCTTACAGGACAGGTTAAATGAGCAGTTCTTC. It specifies CASSLQDRLNEQFF.

V and J are TRBV7-2 and TRBJ2-7, with TRBD2 matching 10 bases. The end of the DNA is better explained by TRBJ2-5, so the J call may be wrong. The CDR3 sequence is 18 residues long. Germline assignment: CDR1 SGHTA and CDR2 FQGNSA. The DNA for the CDR3 is TGTGCCAGCAGCTCTGATGCTTACTACACTAGCGGGGTGAAGACCCAGTACTTC. Translated, it gives CASSSDAYYTSGVKTQYF.

The chain carries TRBV20-1 and TRBJ2-7, with 10 nucleotides matching TRBD2. V shed 3 bases, J shed 0 bases, and the junction held 5 bases outside the gene matches. This CDR3 spans 15 amino acids. The germline V gene encodes CDR1 DFQATT and CDR2 SNEGSKA (reference sequence). The DNA for the CDR3 is TGCAGTGCTAGCGATAAGCGGGGGGGCTCCTACGAGCAGTACTTC. Translated: CSASDKRGGSYEQYF.

The rearrangement joins TRBV20-1 to TRBJ2-1, with TRBD2 matching over 11 bases. The closer fit of TRBJ2-7 to the DNA end suggests the J call may be wrong. The germline CDR1 and CDR2 sequences are DFQATT and SNEGSKA (reference sequence). CDR3 length: 15 amino acids. This CDR3 is CSARWGGSGGGEQYF. Written as DNA, the CDR3 is TGCAGTGCTAGATGGGGGGGTAGCGGGGGGGGAGAGCAGTACTTC.

The chain couples TRBV27 to TRBJ2-1; 11 bases are shared with TRBD2. There are 15 residues in the CDR3. Looked up from germline, CDR1 is MNHEY and CDR2 is SMNVEV (reference sequence). J lost 6 bases, V lost 5 bases, and 6 bases had no gene match. CDR3: CASSLLAGDVNEQFF. CDR3 bases: TGTGCCAGCAGTCTACTAGCGGGAGACGTCAATGAGCAGTTCTTC.

This clonotype has just a few counts. A much larger clone lies a single base off, so this may be a read error. V usage is TRBV12-3 or TRBV12-4 and J usage is TRBJ2-3; D is perhaps TRBD1 (5 bases). The V gene lost 5 bases and the J gene lost 2 bases, with 11 bases spanning the gap. This CDR3 spans 14 amino acids. The CDR3 sequence is CASSVGAPTDTQYF. Here the CDR3 DNA reads TGTGCCAGCAGTGTAGGGGCACCCACAGATACGCAGTATTTT.

This clonotype was recorded a few times. V usage is TRBV6-2 or TRBV6-3 and J usage is TRBJ2-1; TRBD2 aligns across 9 bases. Germline CDR1 and CDR2: MNHEY and SVGEGT. V dropped 0 bases and J dropped 5; count of bases not matched to a gene: 11. The CDR3 is made up of 18 amino acids. This chain's CDR3 is CASSYSTSGFRLNNEQFF. CDR3 coding DNA: TGTGCCAGCAGTTACTCAACTAGCGGGTTCCGACTGAACAATGAGCAGTTCTTC.

This clonotype was picked up many times. This chain links TRBV3-1 with TRBJ2-1, with 8 nucleotides matching TRBD1. Germline V gives CDR1 LGHDT, CDR2 YNNKEL (reference sequence). Trimming removed 1 base from V and 5 bases from J; junction bases left unmatched: 4. The CDR3 covers 15 residues. The CDR3, as DNA: TGTGCCAGCAGCCAAGGGACAGGGAAACACAATGAGCAGTTCTTC. This sequence encodes CASSQGTGKHNEQFF.

The rearrangement uses TRBV20-1 and TRBJ2-3; 8 bases are shared with TRBD1. Looked up from germline, CDR1 is DFQATT and CDR2 is SNEGSKA (reference sequence). This CDR3 is 15 amino acids long. V shed 3 bases, J shed 5 bases, and the junction held 10 bases outside the gene matches. The CDR3 sequence is CSASSRTGFLDTQYF. In DNA, the CDR3 is TGCAGTGCTAGTAGTCGGACAGGGTTTTTAGATACGCAGTATTTT.